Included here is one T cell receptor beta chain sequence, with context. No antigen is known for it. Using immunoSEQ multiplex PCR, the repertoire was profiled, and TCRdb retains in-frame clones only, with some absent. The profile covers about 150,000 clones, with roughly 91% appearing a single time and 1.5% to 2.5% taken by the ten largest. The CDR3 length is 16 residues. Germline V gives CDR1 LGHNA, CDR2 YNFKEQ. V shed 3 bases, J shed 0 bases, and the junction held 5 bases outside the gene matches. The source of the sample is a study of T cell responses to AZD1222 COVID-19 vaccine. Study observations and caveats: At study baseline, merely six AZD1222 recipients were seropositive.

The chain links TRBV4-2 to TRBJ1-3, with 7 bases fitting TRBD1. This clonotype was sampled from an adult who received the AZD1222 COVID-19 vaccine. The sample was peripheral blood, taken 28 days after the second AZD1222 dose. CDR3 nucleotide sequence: TGTGCCAGCAGCCAGAAACAGGGGTACTCTGGAAACACCATATATTTT. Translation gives CASSQKQGYSGNTIYF.